The sequence of this T cell receptor beta chain was determined in a study of tissue T cells after allogeneic stem cell transplantation. Findings and caveats of the study: In patients and mice, blood and spleen missed much of tissue repertoire. Shared clones across patients were few; motif clustering revealed tissue-specific shared signatures. Anatomically similar tissues had similar TCR repertoires within each patient.

Repertoires were generated with immunoSEQ multiplex PCR, while TCRdb's copy carries only in-frame clones and drops some. The sample lists around 10,000 clones; around two fifths were seen once. The V gene's germline CDR1 is KGHPV and CDR2 FQNQEV (reference sequence). Trimming took 6 bases from V and 0 from J, leaving 9 bases between them. This CDR3 spans 13 amino acids. By share of the sample, this clone is medium-sized. The antigen remains undetermined. Gene names follow the mouse nomenclature. The read falls 1 residue short of the CDR3 end, and the missing part is taken from the germline J gene. Time point given: mouse harvest day 7 after allogeneic transplant. Each mouse received 10^7 T-cell-depleted marrow cells plus 10^6 splenic CD5+ T cells by tail vein.

The sequence came from a female BALB/c mouse given C57BL/6 T cells with graft-versus-host disease after an allogeneic hematopoietic cell transplant. The J gene is TRBJ2-7, the V gene TRBV26; possible D gene TRBD1, 6 bases. The sample consisted of skin. The CDR3 sequence is CASSRTVSYEQYF. The covered CDR3 bases are TGTGCCAGCAGCCGGACAGTCTCCTATGAACAGTAC.